A selection of T cell receptor beta chains follows, all from one sample in a study of blood T cell repertoires in COVID-19. Libraries were prepared by immunoSEQ multiplex PCR; TCRdb keeps only in-frame clonotypes and omits some of them. The data show approximately 190,000 clones, 85% to 90% seen once. The material sequenced was peripheral blood. These receptors were collected from a middle-aged man with active or convalescent COVID-19. The CDR3 runs from the conserved cysteine through the conserved F or W. A D gene is named only where the DNA matches it firmly. Clone sizes are given selectively: once, few, many, or a class where the clone is expanded.

clone size: NA
V gene: TRBV9
D gene: NA
J gene: TRBJ2-1
CDR3 protein: CASSVSWGAYNEQFF
CDR3 DNA: TGTGCCAGCAGCGTTAGCTGGGGGGCCTACAATGAGCAGTTCTTC

clone size: NA
V gene: TRBV27
D gene: TRBD2
J gene: TRBJ2-1
CDR3 protein: CASSLFLLGLADISSYNEQFF
CDR3 DNA: TGTGCCAGCAGTTTATTTCTCCTTGGACTAGCCGATATCAGCTCCTACAATGAGCAGTTCTTC

clone size: NA
V gene: TRBV29-1
D gene: NA
J gene: TRBJ2-2
CDR3 protein: CSVTRVHTGELFF
CDR3 DNA: TGCAGCGTTACACGGGTACACACCGGGGAGCTGTTTTTT

clone size: NA
V gene: TRBV2
D gene: NA
J gene: TRBJ1-3
CDR3 protein: CASGQGGNTIYF
CDR3 DNA: TGTGCCAGCGGGCAGGGAGGAAACACCATATATTTT

clone size: once
V gene: TRBV6-6
D gene: NA
J gene: TRBJ1-4
CDR3 protein: CASGGVYEKLFF
CDR3 DNA: TGTGCCAGCGGAGGGGTTTACGAAAAACTGTTTTTT

clone size: NA
V gene: TRBV28
D gene: NA
J gene: TRBJ2-1
CDR3 protein: CASSFIGKLHNEQFF
CDR3 DNA: TGTGCCAGCAGTTTTATCGGGAAACTCCACAATGAGCAGTTCTTC

clone size: NA
V gene: TRBV7-2
D gene: NA
J gene: TRBJ1-4
CDR3 protein: CASSAQGATNEKLFF
CDR3 DNA: TGTGCCAGCAGCGCCCAGGGTGCGACTAATGAAAAACTGTTTTTT

clone size: NA
V gene: TRBV19
D gene: NA
J gene: TRBJ1-2
CDR3 protein: CASSVQGGGYTF
CDR3 DNA: TGTGCCAGTAGTGTCCAAGGAGGCGGCTACACCTTC

clone size: NA
V gene: TRBV29-1
D gene: NA
J gene: TRBJ1-1
CDR3 protein: CSVDTRMPMNTEAFF
CDR3 DNA: TGCAGCGTGGATACCAGGATGCCCATGAACACTGAAGCTTTCTTT

clone size: NA
V gene: TRBV15
D gene: NA
J gene: TRBJ2-1
CDR3 protein: CATSRVQREQFF
CDR3 DNA: TGTGCCACCAGCAGAGTTCAGCGTGAGCAGTTCTTC